This is a list of T cell receptor beta chains from one sample in a study of tumor and adjacent non-tumor tissue in lung cancer. TCRdb reanalysed the multiplex PCR reads using MiXCR and keeps one entry per CDR3 protein. The table lists over 100,000 distinct CDR3 sequences, roughly 80% of them singletons. Sequencing used lung tumor tissue. The receptors stem from a woman in her sixties or seventies with non-small cell lung cancer. CDR3s include the opening cysteine and the closing phenylalanine or tryptophan. Each record gives: D gene, CDR3 length, V gene, CDR3 protein. D genes are given only for firm matches.

NA | 13 | TRBV11-2 | CASSPRRAGELFF
TRBD2 | 16 | TRBV15 | CATSRGGRAGTDTQYF
NA | 17 | TRBV11-2 | CACSLGRQTSSCNEQSF
TRBD2 | 16 | TRBV7-8 | CASSFRLAWASETQYF
TRBD2 | 16 | TRBV6-2/TRBV6-3 | CASSLSGRVSVSEHFF
TRBD1 | 17 | TRBV28 | CASSSLIGTVGETEAFF
NA | 16 | TRBV5-4 | CASSHRRNSVEETQYF
NA | 16 | TRBV12-3/TRBV12-4 | CASRGDSGNPTDTQYF
NA | 15 | TRBV11-2 | CASSSLNGFNYDCTF
NA | 15 | TRBV6-2/TRBV6-3 | CASSYRLGSSYEQYF
NA | 13 | TRBV28 | CAIATDRNTEAFF
NA | 14 | TRBV14 | CASRAGRGGTEASF
NA | 11 | TRBV28 | CASDNTWGYTF
NA | 11 | TRBV20-1 | CSARRQYEQYF